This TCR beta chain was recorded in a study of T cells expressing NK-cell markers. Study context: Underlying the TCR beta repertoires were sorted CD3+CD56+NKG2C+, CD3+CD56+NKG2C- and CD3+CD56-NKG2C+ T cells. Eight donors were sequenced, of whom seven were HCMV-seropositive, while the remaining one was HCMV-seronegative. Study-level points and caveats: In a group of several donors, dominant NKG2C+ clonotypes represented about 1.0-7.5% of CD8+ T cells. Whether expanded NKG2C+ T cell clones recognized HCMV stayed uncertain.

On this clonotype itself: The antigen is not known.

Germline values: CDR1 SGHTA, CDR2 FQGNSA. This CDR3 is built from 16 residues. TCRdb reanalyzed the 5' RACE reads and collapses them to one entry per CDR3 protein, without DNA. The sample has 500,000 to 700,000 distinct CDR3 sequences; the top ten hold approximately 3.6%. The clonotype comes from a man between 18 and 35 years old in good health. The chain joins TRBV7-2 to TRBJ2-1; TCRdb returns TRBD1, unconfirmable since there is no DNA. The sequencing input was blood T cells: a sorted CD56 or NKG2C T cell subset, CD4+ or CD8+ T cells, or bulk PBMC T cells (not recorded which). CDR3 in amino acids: CASSPWYGGSYNEQFF.